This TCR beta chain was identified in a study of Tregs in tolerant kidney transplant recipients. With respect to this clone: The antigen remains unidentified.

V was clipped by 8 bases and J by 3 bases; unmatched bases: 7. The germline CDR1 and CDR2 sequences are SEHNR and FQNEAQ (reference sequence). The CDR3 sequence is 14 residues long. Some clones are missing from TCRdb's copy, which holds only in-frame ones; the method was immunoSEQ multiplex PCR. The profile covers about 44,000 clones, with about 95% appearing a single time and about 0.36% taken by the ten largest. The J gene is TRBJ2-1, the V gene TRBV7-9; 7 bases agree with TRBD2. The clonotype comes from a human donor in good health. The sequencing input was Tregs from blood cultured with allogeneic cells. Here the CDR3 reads CASLPGGSYNEQFF. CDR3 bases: TGTGCCAGCCTCCCCGGGGGGAGCTACAATGAGCAGTTCTTC.